The 24 T cell receptor beta chains listed next were all sequenced from one sample in a study of CD8+ T cells in alopecia areata. The sequencing template was cDNA reverse transcribed from extracted RNA. Using immunoSEQ multiplex PCR, the repertoire was profiled, and TCRdb retains in-frame clones only, with some absent. The sample contains some 130,000 clones, roughly 50% of which appear only once. The sequences come from CD8+ T cells sorted from blood, collected at week 0. The receptors derive from a human donor with alopecia areata.

The V and J genes are TRBV7-9 and TRBJ1-1, with a possible D match to TRBD1 (6 bases). Germline V gene data show CDR1 as SEHNR and CDR2 as FQNEAQ (reference sequence). This CDR3 comprises 13 residues. V lost 1 base and J lost 6, with 9 bases in between. DNA for the CDR3: TGTGCCAGCAGCTTAGATTCAGGGGCTGAAGCTTTCTTT. This sequence encodes CASSLDSGAEAFF.

The genes are TRBV7-8 and TRBJ2-2, with TRBD2 matching 7 bases. J was trimmed by 1 base and V by 5 bases; bases with no gene match: 7. From germline, CDR1 is SGHVS and CDR2 FQNEAQ. The CDR3 totals 16 residues. The CDR3 sequence is CASSPSAGENTGELFF. For the CDR3, the DNA is TGTGCCAGCAGCCCAAGCGCGGGGGAGAACACCGGGGAGCTGTTTTTT.

The chain combines TRBV27 with TRBJ2-3; TRBD2 might be the D (5 bases). V was shortened by 2 bases and J by 7 bases, with 7 bases between the two germline ends. There are 12 residues in the CDR3. Germline CDR1 is MNHEY and CDR2 is SMNVEV (reference sequence). The DNA of the CDR3 is TGTGCCAGCAGTTTAGACGGGAATACGCAGTATTTT. This sequence encodes CASSLDGNTQYF.

This clone was detected only once. CDR3 amino acids: CASSGGETQYF. Written as DNA, the CDR3 is TGTGCCAGCAGCGGGGGGGAGACCCAGTACTTC. The gene calls are TRBV5-6 and TRBJ2-5, with D possibly being TRBD2 (6 bases). Trimming left V 4 bases short and J 5 bases short, with 6 bases between. CDR3 length equals 11 residues. CDR1 is SGHDT and CDR2 is YYEEEE in the germline V gene.

The genes are TRBV13 and TRBJ1-2; D might be TRBD1 (6 bases). V was cut by 2 bases and J by 3 bases, with 10 bases left in between. The germline CDR1 and CDR2 sequences are PRHDT and FYEKMQ (reference sequence). The CDR3 totals 14 residues. CDR3 DNA: TGTGCCAGCAGCTTAAAACAGGGCTACTATGGCTACACCTTC. Translation: CASSLKQGYYGYTF.

CDR3 loop: CASSYDGRNYGYTF. The CDR3 DNA reads as TGTGCCAGCAGTTACGACGGGAGAAACTATGGCTACACCTTC. The genes are TRBV6-5 and TRBJ1-2; no clear D. Germline V CDR1 and CDR2: MNHEY, SVGAGI. CDR3 length: 14 amino acids. V gave up 2 bases and J gave up 2 bases, with 9 bases separating them.

The CDR3 is CASSKQGLADSPLHF. For the CDR3, the DNA is TGTGCCAGCAGCAAACAGGGGCTTGCGGATTCACCCCTCCACTTT. The chain recombines TRBV7-9 with TRBJ1-6, with 7 bases aligning to TRBD1. This CDR3 has 15 amino acids. V shed 5 bases, J shed 8 bases, and the junction held 9 bases outside the gene matches. Germline V CDR1 and CDR2: SEHNR, FQNEAQ (reference sequence).

The chain links TRBV15 to TRBJ1-5, with 9 positions matching TRBD1. The J segment lost 5 bases and the V segment lost 6 bases, leaving 5 bases of the junction unmatched. The CDR3 has 14 amino acids. Germline V gene sequence: CDR1 LNHNV, CDR2 YYDKDF (reference sequence). CDR3 nucleotides: TGTGCCACCAGTCCGGGACAGGGCTATCAGCCCCAGCATTTT. Its translation is CATSPGQGYQPQHF.

V and J are TRBV29-1 and TRBJ2-5; 13 bases fit TRBD2. Germline values: CDR1 SQVTM, CDR2 ANQGSEA. The junction had 3 bases not matched to a gene; V was cut back by 5 bases and J by 3 bases. The CDR3 runs to 14 residues. The CDR3 region is CSVFGLAGEETQYF. The CDR3 nucleotides are TGCAGCGTTTTTGGACTAGCGGGGGAAGAGACCCAGTACTTC.

The chain links TRBV30 to TRBJ2-1; weak D call: TRBD2 (5 bases). The V gene's germline CDR1 is GTSNPN and CDR2 SVGIG (reference sequence). CDR3 size: 12 residues. The ends were cut back, 1 base at V and 7 bases at J, with 8 bases in the middle. CDR3 sequence (DNA): TGTGCCTGGAGTGCCGGACTGAATGAGCAGTTCTTC. Protein sequence: CAWSAGLNEQFF.

This clone showed up just a few times. This chain connects TRBV15 to TRBJ1-5; no firm D call. Germline lookup yields CDR1 LNHNV and CDR2 YYDKDF (reference sequence). This CDR3 has 13 amino acids. Between the trimmed V and J ends, which lost 1 base and 7 bases, there was a span of 8 bases. The CDR3 DNA reads as TGTGCCACCAGCAGAGTTTCAGGACAGCCCCAGCATTTT. This codes for CATSRVSGQPQHF.

This chain joins TRBV15 and TRBJ2-3, with 9 nucleotides matching TRBD2. Germline V CDR1 and CDR2: LNHNV, YYDKDF (reference sequence). V was clipped by 8 bases and J by 0 bases; unmatched bases: 3. This CDR3 spans 14 amino acids. CDR3 loop: CATRLAESTDTQYF. CDR3 sequence (DNA): TGTGCCACCCGACTAGCGGAAAGCACAGATACGCAGTATTTT. The full variable domain, with the rest looked up from reference TRBV15 and TRBJ2-3, is DAMVIQNPRYQVTQFGKPVTLSCSQTLNHNVMYWYQQKSSQAPKLLFHYYDKDFNNEADTPDNFQSRRPNTSFCFLDIRSPGLGDTAMYLCATRLAESTDTQYFGPGTRLTVL.

This clone was observed a few times. This chain links TRBV7-9 with TRBJ2-2; TRBD1 agrees at 7 bases. Trimming removed 7 bases from V and 3 bases from J; junction bases left unmatched: 20. The CDR3 runs 19 residues. Germline V gene lookup returns CDR1 SEHNR and CDR2 FQNEAQ (reference sequence). The CDR3 coding sequence is TGTGCCAGCAACCAATTCAGGGCCAAGACAGGGATGGACACCGGGGAGCTGTTTTTT. It specifies CASNQFRAKTGMDTGELFF.

The chain uses TRBV7-2 and TRBJ2-5; 9 nucleotides line up with TRBD1. Germline CDR1 and CDR2: SGHTA and FQGNSA. The CDR3 is 15 residues long. V shed 5 bases and J 4 bases; nucleotides not matched to a gene: 8. The CDR3 DNA reads TGTGCCAGCAGCCGCCGGGACAGGGTCATAGAGACCCAGTACTTC. Translation gives CASSRRDRVIETQYF.

The chain links TRBV4-3 to TRBJ2-7, with TRBD2 identical over 8 bases. V lost 3 bases, J lost 5 bases, and 12 bases stayed unmatched. This CDR3 is built from 16 residues. CDR1 and CDR2 from the germline V gene are LGHNA and YSLEER. The CDR3 sequence: CASSQFPGGGSDEQYF. For the CDR3, the DNA is TGCGCCAGCAGCCAGTTCCCCGGGGGGGGGTCGGACGAGCAGTACTTC.

V is TRBV27 and J is TRBJ1-1; 8 bases are shared with TRBD1. The CDR3 runs 14 residues. V shed 5 bases and J 6 bases; nucleotides not matched to a gene: 8. Germline V gene data show CDR1 as MNHEY and CDR2 as SMNVEV (reference sequence). The CDR3 sequence is CASSPDRAGSEAFF. CDR3 bases: TGTGCCAGCAGTCCGGACAGGGCGGGTTCTGAAGCTTTCTTT.

This rearrangement joins TRBV4-2 to TRBJ1-2, with D unresolved. Germline V gene lookup returns CDR1 LGHNA and CDR2 YNFKEQ. V lost 3 bases to trimming and J lost 8 bases, with 10 bases between them. CDR3 length: 12 amino acids. The CDR3, as DNA: TGTGCCAGCAGCCAGGGGAGCCTGGGCTACACCTTC. It translates to CASSQGSLGYTF.

The gene calls are TRBV9 and TRBJ1-5; perhaps TRBD1 as D (6 bases). The V gene lost 3 bases and the J gene lost 7 bases, with 14 bases spanning the gap. CDR3 size: 14 residues. Germline CDR1 is SGDLS and CDR2 is YYNGEE. Here the CDR3 reads CASSAQGRGQPQHF. DNA of the CDR3: TGTGCCAGCAGCGCCCAGGGGCGCGGGCAGCCCCAGCATTTT.

V usage is TRBV9 and J usage is TRBJ1-4, with TRBD1 as a possible D gene (6 bases). This CDR3 is built from 12 residues. Looked up from germline, CDR1 is SGDLS and CDR2 is YYNGEE. Trimming removed 0 bases at V and 12 bases at J, with 9 bases between. This CDR3 is CASSVVEGELFF. As DNA, the CDR3 is TGTGCCAGCAGCGTAGTCGAGGGGGAACTGTTTTTT.

V usage is TRBV7-9 and J usage is TRBJ1-5, with D unresolved. The germline V gene has CDR1 SEHNR and CDR2 FQNEAQ (reference sequence). The CDR3 runs 15 residues. V was clipped by 5 bases and J by 2 bases, with 13 bases between them. CDR3 nucleotides: TGTGCCAGCAGCCACCCTGGGGAAGGCAATCAGCCCCAGCATTTT. This codes for CASSHPGEGNQPQHF.

This clone was seen more than once but under ten times. The chain recombines TRBV29-1 with TRBJ1-2; D remains unclear. CDR1 is SQVTM, CDR2 ANQGSEA, per germline. The CDR3 is 15 residues long. Trimming removed 5 bases at V and 0 bases at J, with 16 bases between. The CDR3 here is CSVITWTEANYGYTF. In DNA form, the CDR3 reads TGCAGCGTTATCACATGGACGGAAGCTAACTATGGCTACACCTTC. Supplemented by reference TRBV29-1 and TRBJ1-2, the full variable domain reads SAVISQKPSRDICQRGTSLTIQCQVDSQVTMMFWYRQQPGQSLTLIATANQGSEATYESGFVIDKFPISRPNLTFSTLTVSNMSPEDSSIYLCSVITWTEANYGYTFGSGTRLTVV.

The V and J genes are TRBV7-6 and TRBJ2-1; D is possibly TRBD2 (5 bases). Germline V gene sequence: CDR1 SGHVS, CDR2 FNYEAQ. Trimming left V 1 base short and J 5 bases short, with 15 bases between. This CDR3 is built from 16 residues. The CDR3 nucleotides are TGTGCCAGCAGCTTAGTGACGGGGATTCTCAACAATGAGCAGTTCTTC. Protein: CASSLVTGILNNEQFF.

About this clone: Other DNA sequences within the sample encode an identical CDR3. V usage is TRBV29-1 and J usage is TRBJ1-3, with D unclear. This CDR3 contains 10 residues. The V and J ends lost 7 bases and 4 bases respectively, with 5 bases between them. Germline V gene sequence: CDR1 SQVTM, CDR2 ANQGSEA. The CDR3 nucleotides are TGCAGCGCCCTCGGAAACACCATATATTTT. It yields the protein CSALGNTIYF. Full variable domain (outside the CDR3, taken from reference TRBV29-1 and TRBJ1-3): SAVISQKPSRDICQRGTSLTIQCQVDSQVTMMFWYRQQPGQSLTLIATANQGSEATYESGFVIDKFPISRPNLTFSTLTVSNMSPEDSSIYLCSALGNTIYFGEGSWLTVV.

The CDR3 sequence: CASSPSPAGYGYTF. The CDR3 DNA reads TGTGCCAGCAGTCCGAGCCCGGCTGGCTATGGCTACACCTTC. The V call is TRBV27, the J call TRBJ1-2; D not resolved. V lost 5 bases and J lost 4, with 14 bases in between. Germline CDR1 and CDR2: MNHEY and SMNVEV (reference sequence). This CDR3 is built from 14 residues.